The clone carrying this T cell receptor beta chain counts as medium-sized. Its specificity is unknown. CDR1 and CDR2 (germline): LGHNA, YSLEER. The CDR3 runs 15 residues. Trimming left V 0 bases short and J 1 base short, with 8 bases between. Time point defined: technical triplicate 1. The data were obtained in a study of neurological immune-mediated disorders. Whole-study results and caveats: The expanded clones of different subjects shared no CDR3 amino acid sequences (suggesting private repertoires in all groups). The most TCR clonal expansion was seen in HTLV-1-associated myelopathy, whereas the least was seen in multiple sclerosis, below the level in healthy controls.

Template-switch 5'RACE cDNA synthesis added a 10-nucleotide unique molecular identifier. Via MiXCR, TCRdb re-called the 5' RACE reads, giving one row per CDR3 protein. The profile shows 20,000 to 30,000 distinct CDR3 sequences, roughly an eighth of them singletons. The receptor comes from a female donor with HTLV-1-associated myelopathy (HAM/TSP). Sequencing used CD4+ T cells from blood. This sequence joins TRBV4-3 and TRBJ2-3; D unresolved. CDR3 bases: TGCGCCAGCAGCCAAGACGGGTCAGGCACAGATACGCAGTATTTT. Protein sequence: CASSQDGSGTDTQYF.